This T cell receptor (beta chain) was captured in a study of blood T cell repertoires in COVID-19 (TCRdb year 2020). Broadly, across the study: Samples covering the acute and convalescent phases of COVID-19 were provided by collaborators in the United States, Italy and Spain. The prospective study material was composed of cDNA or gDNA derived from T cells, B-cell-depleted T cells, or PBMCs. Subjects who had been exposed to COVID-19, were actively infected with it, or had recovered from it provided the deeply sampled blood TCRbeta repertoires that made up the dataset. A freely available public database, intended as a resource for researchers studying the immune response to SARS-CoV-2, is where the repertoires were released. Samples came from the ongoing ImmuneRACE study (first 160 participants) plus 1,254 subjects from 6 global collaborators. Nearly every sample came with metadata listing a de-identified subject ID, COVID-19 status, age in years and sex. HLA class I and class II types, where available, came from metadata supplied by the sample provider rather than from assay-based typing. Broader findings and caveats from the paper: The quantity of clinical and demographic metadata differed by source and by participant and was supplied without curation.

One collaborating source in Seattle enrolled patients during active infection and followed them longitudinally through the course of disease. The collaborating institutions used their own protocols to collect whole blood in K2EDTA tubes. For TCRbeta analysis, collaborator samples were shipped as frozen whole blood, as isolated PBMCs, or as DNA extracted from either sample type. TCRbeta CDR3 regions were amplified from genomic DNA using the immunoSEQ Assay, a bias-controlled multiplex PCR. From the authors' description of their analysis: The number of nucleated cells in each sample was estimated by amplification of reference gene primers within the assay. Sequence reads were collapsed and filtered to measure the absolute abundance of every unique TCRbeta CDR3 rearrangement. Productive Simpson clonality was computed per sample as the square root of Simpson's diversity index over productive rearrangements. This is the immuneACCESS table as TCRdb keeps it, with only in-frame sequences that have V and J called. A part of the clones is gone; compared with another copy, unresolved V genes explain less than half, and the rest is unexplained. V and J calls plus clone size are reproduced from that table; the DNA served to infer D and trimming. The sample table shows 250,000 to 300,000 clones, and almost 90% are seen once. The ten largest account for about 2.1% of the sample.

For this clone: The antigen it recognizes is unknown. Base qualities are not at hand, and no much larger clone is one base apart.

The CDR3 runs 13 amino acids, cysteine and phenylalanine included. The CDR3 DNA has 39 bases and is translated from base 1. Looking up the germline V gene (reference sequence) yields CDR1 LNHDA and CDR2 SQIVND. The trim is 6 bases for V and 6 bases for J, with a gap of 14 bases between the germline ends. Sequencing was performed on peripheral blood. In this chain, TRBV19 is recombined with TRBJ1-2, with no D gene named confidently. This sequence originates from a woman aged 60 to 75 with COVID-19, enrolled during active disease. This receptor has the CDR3 CASRASNADGYTF. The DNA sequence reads TGTGCCAGTAGGGCCTCAAACGCAGATGGCTACACCTTC.